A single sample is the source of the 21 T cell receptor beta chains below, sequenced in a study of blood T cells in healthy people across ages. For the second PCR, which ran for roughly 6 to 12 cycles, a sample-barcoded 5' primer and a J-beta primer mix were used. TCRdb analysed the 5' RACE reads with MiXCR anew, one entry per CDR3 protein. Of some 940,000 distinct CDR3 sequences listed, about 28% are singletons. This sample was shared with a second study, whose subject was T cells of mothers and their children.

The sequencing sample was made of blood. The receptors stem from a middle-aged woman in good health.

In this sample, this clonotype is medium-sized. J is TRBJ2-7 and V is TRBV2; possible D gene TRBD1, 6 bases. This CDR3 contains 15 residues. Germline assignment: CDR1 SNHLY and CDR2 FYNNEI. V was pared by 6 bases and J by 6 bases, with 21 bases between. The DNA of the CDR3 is TGTGCCAGCAGCTGGACCACAGGGTTTCTCGGCGAGCAGTACTTC. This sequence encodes CASSWTTGFLGEQYF.

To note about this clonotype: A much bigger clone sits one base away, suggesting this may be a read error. CDR3 sequence: CSAPRDRAQGEQYF. The CDR3 DNA sequence: TGCAGTGCTCCCCGGGACAGGGCTCAGGGTGAGCAGTACTTC. V usage is TRBV20-1 and J usage is TRBJ2-5; 9 nucleotides align to TRBD1. The CDR3 has 14 residues. The germline CDR1 and CDR2 sequences are DFQATT and SNEGSKA (reference sequence). V was clipped by 5 bases and J by 11 bases; unmatched bases: 15.

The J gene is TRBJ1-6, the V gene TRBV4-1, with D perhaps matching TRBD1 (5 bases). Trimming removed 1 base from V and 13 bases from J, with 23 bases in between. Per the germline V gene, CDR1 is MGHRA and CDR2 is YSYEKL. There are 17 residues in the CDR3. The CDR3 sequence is CASSQGVKGAGFWPLHF. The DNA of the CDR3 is TGCGCCAGCAGCCAAGGGGTAAAAGGGGCAGGGTTTTGGCCCCTCCACTTT.

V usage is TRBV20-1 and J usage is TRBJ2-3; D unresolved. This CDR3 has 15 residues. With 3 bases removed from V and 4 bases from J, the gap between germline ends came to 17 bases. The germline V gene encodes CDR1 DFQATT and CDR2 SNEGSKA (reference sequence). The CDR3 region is CSASRLTVRADTQYF. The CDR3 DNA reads TGCAGTGCTAGTAGGCTAACGGTTAGGGCAGATACGCAGTATTTT.

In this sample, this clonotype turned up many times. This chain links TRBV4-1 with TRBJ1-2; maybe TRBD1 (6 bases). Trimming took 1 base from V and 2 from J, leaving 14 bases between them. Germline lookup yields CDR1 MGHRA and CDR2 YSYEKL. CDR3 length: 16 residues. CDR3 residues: CASSQGAQGINYGYTF. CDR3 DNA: TGCGCCAGCAGCCAAGGGGCCCAGGGGATAAACTATGGCTACACCTTC.

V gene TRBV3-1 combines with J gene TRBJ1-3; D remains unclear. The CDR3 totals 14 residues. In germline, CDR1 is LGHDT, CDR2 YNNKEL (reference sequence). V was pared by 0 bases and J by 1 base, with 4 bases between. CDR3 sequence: CASSQEHSGNTIYF. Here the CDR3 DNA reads TGTGCCAGCAGCCAAGAACATTCTGGAAACACCATATATTTT.

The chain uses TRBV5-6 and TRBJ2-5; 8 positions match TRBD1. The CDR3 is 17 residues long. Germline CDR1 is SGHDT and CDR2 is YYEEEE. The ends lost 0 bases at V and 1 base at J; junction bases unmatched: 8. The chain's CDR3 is CASSLGRTGTFQETQYF. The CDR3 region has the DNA TGTGCCAGCAGCTTGGGGAGGACAGGGACATTCCAAGAGACCCAGTACTTC.

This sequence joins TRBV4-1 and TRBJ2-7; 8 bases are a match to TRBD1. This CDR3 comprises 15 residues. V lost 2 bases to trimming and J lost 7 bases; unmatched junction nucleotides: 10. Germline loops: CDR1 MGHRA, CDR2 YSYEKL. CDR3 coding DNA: TGCGCCAGCAGCCAATTGAGTGGACAGGGTGGAGAGCAGTACTTC. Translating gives CASSQLSGQGGEQYF.

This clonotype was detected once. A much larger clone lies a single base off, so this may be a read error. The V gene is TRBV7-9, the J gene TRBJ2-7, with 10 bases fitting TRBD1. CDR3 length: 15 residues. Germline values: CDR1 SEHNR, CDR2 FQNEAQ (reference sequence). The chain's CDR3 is CASSQPGTGVHEQDF. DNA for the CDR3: TGTGCCAGCAGCCAGCCCGGGACAGGGGTCCACGAGCAGGACTTC.

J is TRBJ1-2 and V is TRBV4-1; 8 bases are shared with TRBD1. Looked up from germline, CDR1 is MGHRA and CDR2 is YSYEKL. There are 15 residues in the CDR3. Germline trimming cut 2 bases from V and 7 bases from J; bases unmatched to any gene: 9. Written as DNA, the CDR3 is TGCGCCAGCAGCCAAAGCGGACAGGGCCTACGTGGCTACACCTTC. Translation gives CASSQSGQGLRGYTF.

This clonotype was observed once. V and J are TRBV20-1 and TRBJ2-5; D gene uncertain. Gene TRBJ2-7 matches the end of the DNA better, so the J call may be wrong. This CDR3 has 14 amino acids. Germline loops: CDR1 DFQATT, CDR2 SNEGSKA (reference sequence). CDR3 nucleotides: TGCAGTGCTCCTAGAGTTGGCAGTTCCTACGAGCAGTACTTC. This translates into CSAPRVGSSYEQYF.

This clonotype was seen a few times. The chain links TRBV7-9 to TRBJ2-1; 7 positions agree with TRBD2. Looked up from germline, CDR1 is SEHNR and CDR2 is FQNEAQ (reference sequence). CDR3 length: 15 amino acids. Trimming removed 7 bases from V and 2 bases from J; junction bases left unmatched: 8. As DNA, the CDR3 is TGTGCCAGCACCGGGGCTAGCGGTCCCTACAATGAGCAGTTCTTC. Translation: CASTGASGPYNEQFF. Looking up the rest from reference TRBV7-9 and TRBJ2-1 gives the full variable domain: DTGVSQNPRHKITKRGQNVTFRCDPISEHNRLYWYRQTLGQGPEFLTYFQNEAQLEKSRLLSDRFSAERPKGSFSTLEIQRTEQGDSAMYLCASTGASGPYNEQFFGPGTRLTVL.

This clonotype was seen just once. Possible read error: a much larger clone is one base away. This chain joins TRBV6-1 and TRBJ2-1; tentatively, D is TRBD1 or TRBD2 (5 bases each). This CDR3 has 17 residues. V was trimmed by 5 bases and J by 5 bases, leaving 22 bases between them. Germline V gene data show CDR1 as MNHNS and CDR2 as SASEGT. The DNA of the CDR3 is TGTGCCAGCAGTCCGTTGGGACCCCAGTCGGGTCACAATGAGCAGTTCTTC. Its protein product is CASSPLGPQSGHNEQFF.

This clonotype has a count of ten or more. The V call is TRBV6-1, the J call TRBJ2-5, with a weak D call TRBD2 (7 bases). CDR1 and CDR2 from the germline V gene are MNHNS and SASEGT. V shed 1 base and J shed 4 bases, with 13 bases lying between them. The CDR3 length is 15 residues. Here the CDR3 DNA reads TGTGCCAGCAGTGAAGGCGTAGGGGGGGGAGAGACCCAGTACTTC. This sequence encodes CASSEGVGGGETQYF.

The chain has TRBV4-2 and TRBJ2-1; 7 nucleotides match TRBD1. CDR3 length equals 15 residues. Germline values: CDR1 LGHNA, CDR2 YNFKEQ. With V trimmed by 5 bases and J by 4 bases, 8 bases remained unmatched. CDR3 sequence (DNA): TGTGCCAGCAGCGCCCCGGGACAGAGATACAATGAGCAGTTCTTC. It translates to CASSAPGQRYNEQFF.

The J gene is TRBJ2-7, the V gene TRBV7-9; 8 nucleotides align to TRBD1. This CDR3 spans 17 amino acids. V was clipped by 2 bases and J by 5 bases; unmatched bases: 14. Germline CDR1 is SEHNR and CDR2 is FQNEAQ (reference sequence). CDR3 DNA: TGTGCCAGCAGCTTAATCCCAACAGGGGACAGGAGCCACGAGCAGTACTTC. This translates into CASSLIPTGDRSHEQYF.

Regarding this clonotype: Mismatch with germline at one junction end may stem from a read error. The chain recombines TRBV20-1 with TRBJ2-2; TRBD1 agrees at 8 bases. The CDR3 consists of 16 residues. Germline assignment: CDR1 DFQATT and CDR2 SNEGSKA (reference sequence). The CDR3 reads CSVRGKKNRGTGELFF. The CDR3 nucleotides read TGCAGTGTTAGAGGGAAAAAAAACAGGGGGACCGGGGAGCTGTTTTTT.

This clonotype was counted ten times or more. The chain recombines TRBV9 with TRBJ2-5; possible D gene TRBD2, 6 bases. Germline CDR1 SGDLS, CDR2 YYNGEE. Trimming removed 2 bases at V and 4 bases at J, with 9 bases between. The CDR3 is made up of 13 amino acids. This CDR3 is CASSVNGGETQYF. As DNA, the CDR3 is TGTGCCAGCAGCGTCAACGGGGGAGAGACCCAGTACTTC.

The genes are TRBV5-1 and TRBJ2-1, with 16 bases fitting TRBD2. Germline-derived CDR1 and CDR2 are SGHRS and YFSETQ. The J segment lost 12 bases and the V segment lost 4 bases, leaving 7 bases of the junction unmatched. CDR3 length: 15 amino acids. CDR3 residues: CASSPGLAGGPWQFF. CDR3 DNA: TGCGCCAGCAGCCCGGGACTAGCGGGGGGGCCGTGGCAGTTCTTC.

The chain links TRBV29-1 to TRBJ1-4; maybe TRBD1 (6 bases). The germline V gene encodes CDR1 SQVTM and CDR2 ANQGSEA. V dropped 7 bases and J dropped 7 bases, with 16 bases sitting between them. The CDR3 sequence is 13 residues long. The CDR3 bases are TGCAGCGGAGGTGGGGGCCCTGGTGAAAAACTGTTTTTT. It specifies CSGGGGPGEKLFF. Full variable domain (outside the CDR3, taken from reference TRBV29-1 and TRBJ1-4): SAVISQKPSRDICQRGTSLTIQCQVDSQVTMMFWYRQQPGQSLTLIATANQGSEATYESGFVIDKFPISRPNLTFSTLTVSNMSPEDSSIYLCSGGGGPGEKLFFGSGTQLSVL.

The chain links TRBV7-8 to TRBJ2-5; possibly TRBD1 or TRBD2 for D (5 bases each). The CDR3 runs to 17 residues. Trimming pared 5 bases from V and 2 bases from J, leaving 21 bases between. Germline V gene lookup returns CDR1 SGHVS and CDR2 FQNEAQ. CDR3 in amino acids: CASSRGWGQGGQETQYF. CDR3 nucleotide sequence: TGTGCCAGCAGCCGAGGGTGGGGCCAGGGTGGTCAAGAGACCCAGTACTTC. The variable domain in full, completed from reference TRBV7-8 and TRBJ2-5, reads GAGVSQSPRYKVAKRGQDVALRCDPISGHVSLFWYQQALGQGPEFLTYFQNEAQLDKSGLPSDRFFAERPEGSVSTLKIQRTQQEDSAVYLCASSRGWGQGGQETQYFGPGTRLLVL.